The 21 T cell receptor beta chains in this list originate from one sample, sequenced in a study of T cells in Graves' hyperthyroidism and ophthalmopathy. Amplification yielded TCR beta CDR3 regions, with RNA transcripts as the source. Carried out on the TCR CDR3, a first-round RT-PCR used the HTBI primer set. TCRdb independently ran MiXCR on the multiplex PCR reads; one entry per CDR3 protein. The sample carries about 590,000 distinct CDR3 sequences, 15% to 17% recorded once. Sequenced: blood. These receptors all stem from a woman aged 25 to 39 with Graves' hyperthyroidism.

This clonotype was seen repeatedly, ten times or more. The chain has TRBV5-1 and TRBJ2-1; perhaps TRBD1 as D (6 bases). Deletions cut 3 bases from V and 7 bases from J, with 23 bases between. The germline CDR1 and CDR2 sequences are SGHRS and YFSETQ. The CDR3 loop spans 17 amino acids. The CDR3 DNA follows: TGCGCCAGCAGCTCCGAACTCACAGGGTCGGTTTCAAATGAGCAGTTCTTC. Protein sequence: CASSSELTGSVSNEQFF.

The chain carries TRBV20-1 and TRBJ2-1, with D possibly TRBD2 on 5 matching bases. CDR3 length: 13 residues. The V end was cut by 0 bases, the J end by 9 bases, with 12 bases between. Looked up from germline, CDR1 is DFQATT and CDR2 is SNEGSKA (reference sequence). This chain's CDR3 is CSARDLRGAEQFF. CDR3 bases: TGCAGTGCTAGAGATCTCCGGGGAGCTGAGCAGTTCTTC.

This clonotype was picked up many times. This chain joins TRBV3-1 and TRBJ2-2; 10 nucleotides agree with TRBD2. Germline loops: CDR1 LGHDT, CDR2 YNNKEL (reference sequence). With 2 bases clipped from V and 6 bases from J, the junction kept 9 bases outside the gene matches. The CDR3 is made up of 17 amino acids. The CDR3 loop is CASSQSLAGVFPGELFF. CDR3 DNA sequence: TGTGCCAGCAGCCAAAGTCTAGCGGGAGTATTCCCCGGGGAGCTGTTTTTT.

This clonotype was counted many times. This chain uses TRBV4-3 with TRBJ2-1; tentatively, D is TRBD1 (5 bases). The CDR3 covers 14 residues. CDR1 is LGHNA, CDR2 YSLEER, per germline. Trimming took 4 bases from V and 6 from J, leaving 13 bases between them. The CDR3 here is CASSLSRTGNEQFF. CDR3 in DNA: TGCGCCAGCAGCCTTTCCAGAACAGGCAATGAGCAGTTCTTC.

This clonotype has a count of ten or more. The chain is built from TRBV15 and TRBJ2-7; no definite D call. This CDR3 has 16 residues. CDR1 and CDR2 from the germline V gene are LNHNV and YYDKDF (reference sequence). The V and J ends lost 3 bases and 0 bases respectively, with 15 bases between them. The CDR3 protein is CATSSYGQASSYEQYF. The DNA of the CDR3 is TGTGCCACCAGCAGTTACGGGCAGGCAAGCTCCTACGAGCAGTACTTC.

This clonotype was detected many times. The J gene is TRBJ2-1, the V gene TRBV14; a weak D match, TRBD2 (5 bases). V was cut by 3 bases and J by 6 bases, with 12 bases left in between. Germline V gene data show CDR1 as SGHDN and CDR2 as FVKESK. The CDR3 runs to 14 residues. The CDR3 region is CASSQSGSGNEQFF. CDR3 sequence (DNA): TGTGCCAGCAGCCAGTCGGGGAGCGGCAATGAGCAGTTCTTC.

This clonotype has ten or more counts. The V call is TRBV7-9, the J call TRBJ1-1; 11 bases line up with TRBD1. This CDR3 has 15 amino acids. The germline gives CDR1 SEHNR, CDR2 FQNEAQ (reference sequence). Trimming at V came to 5 bases and at J to 1 base, leaving 3 bases not matched to a gene. The DNA of the CDR3 is TGTGCCAGCAGCGAAGGGACAGGGGGGAACACTGAAGCTTTCTTT. Protein: CASSEGTGGNTEAFF.

Of note for this clonotype: The conserved closing phenylalanine or tryptophan is absent in this CDR3, likely reflecting a read error. The chain is built from TRBV7-3 and TRBJ2-5, with D maybe TRBD1 (6 bases). The CDR3 is 13 amino acids. Germline-derived CDR1 and CDR2 are SGHTA and FQGTGA. V was pared by 5 bases and J by 5 bases, with 12 bases between. CDR3 region: CASSPIQGETQYI. In DNA form, the CDR3 reads TGTGCCAGCAGCCCAATTCAGGGGGAGACCCAGTACATC.

Comment on this clonotype: A much more abundant neighbour one base away suggests this may be a read error. This rearrangement joins TRBV10-3 to TRBJ1-2; 8 bases fit TRBD1. Germline CDR1 ENHRY, CDR2 SYGVKD. V dropped 6 bases and J dropped 6; count of bases not matched to a gene: 12. The CDR3 loop spans 15 amino acids. This CDR3 reads CAISLDRGKGHGYTF. CDR3 DNA sequence: TGTGCCATCAGCTTAGACAGGGGTAAAGGACATGGCTACACCTTC.

This clonotype was detected many times. V is TRBV12-3 or TRBV12-4 and J is TRBJ2-3, with TRBD2 as a possible D gene (6 bases). Trimming left V 4 bases short and J 2 bases short, with 10 bases between. CDR3 length: 14 amino acids. The CDR3 protein is CASSSSVSTDTQYF. The CDR3 DNA follows: TGTGCCAGCAGTTCTAGCGTCTCCACAGATACGCAGTATTTT.

The table lists this clonotype with many counts. The J gene is TRBJ1-1, the V gene TRBV18; TRBD1 agrees at 8 bases. Germline CDR1 is KGHSH and CDR2 is LQKENI. V lost 4 bases and J lost 2; bases outside the gene matches: 9. The CDR3 contains 16 residues. Here the CDR3 DNA reads TGTGCCAGCTCACAAGACAGGGGCTCGCGTAACACTGAAGCTTTCTTT. Translated, it gives CASSQDRGSRNTEAFF.

This clonotype was counted between two and nine times. The chain has TRBV7-9 and TRBJ2-1; D call uncertain. CDR3 length: 15 amino acids. Germline V gene data show CDR1 as SEHNR and CDR2 as FQNEAQ (reference sequence). The V gene lost 0 bases and the J gene lost 5 bases, with 11 bases spanning the gap. As DNA, the CDR3 is TGTGCCAGCAGCTTAGCGATCGACGGACACAATGAGCAGTTCTTC. Translating it yields CASSLAIDGHNEQFF.

Only a few counts were recorded for this clonotype. The chain links TRBV11-2 to TRBJ2-1; 8 nucleotides match TRBD1. CDR3 length: 14 amino acids. Trimming cost V 1 base and J 7 bases; bases outside gene matches: 3. CDR1 SGHAT and CDR2 FQNNGV come from the germline V gene. The CDR3, as DNA: TGTGCCAGCAGCTTAGGGACAGGGCCGAATGAGCAGTTCTTC. Its translation is CASSLGTGPNEQFF.

This clonotype came up a few times. The chain links TRBV6-9 to TRBJ1-4, with 7 bases aligning to TRBD1. CDR3 length: 13 amino acids. Trimming took 2 bases from V and 8 from J; bases not matched to a gene: 2. Germline-derived CDR1 and CDR2 are MNHGY and SVAAGI. The CDR3 region is CASSYRGLEKLFF. In nucleotides, the CDR3 is TGTGCCAGCAGTTATAGGGGGCTCGAAAAACTGTTTTTT.

The chain recombines TRBV3-1 with TRBJ2-3; TRBD2 aligns across 8 bases. The germline gives CDR1 LGHDT, CDR2 YNNKEL (reference sequence). V lost 0 bases and J lost 10; bases outside the gene matches: 0. This CDR3 has 12 amino acids. CDR3 protein: CASSQEREAQYF. The CDR3 region has the DNA TGTGCCAGCAGCCAAGAGCGGGAGGCGCAGTATTTT.

This clonotype was counted ten times or more. The chain uses TRBV2 and TRBJ2-7, with D possibly being TRBD2 (6 bases). The germline gives CDR1 SNHLY, CDR2 FYNNEI. The CDR3 sequence is 15 residues long. Trimming removed 1 base from V and 5 bases from J, with 15 bases in between. CDR3 in DNA: TGTGCCAGCAGTGAAGGATTAGGGAGGCCCGACGAGCAGTACTTC. It yields the protein CASSEGLGRPDEQYF.

This chain links TRBV27 with TRBJ2-1, with a possible D match to TRBD1 (6 bases). Near its end, the DNA agrees better with TRBJ2-7, so the J call may be wrong. The V gene's germline CDR1 is MNHEY and CDR2 SMNVEV (reference sequence). This CDR3 has 14 residues. CDR3 sequence: CASSQEQGTGEQYF. CDR3 nucleotide sequence: TGTGCCAGCAGCCAAGAACAGGGTACGGGTGAGCAGTACTTC.

This clonotype was detected only a few times. The V gene is TRBV20-1, the J gene TRBJ2-5; 8 positions agree with TRBD2. J lost 5 bases, V lost 0 bases, and 8 bases had no gene match. There are 15 residues in the CDR3. Germline CDR1 DFQATT, CDR2 SNEGSKA (reference sequence). CDR3 sequence reads: CSAREPAGEVETQYF. In DNA, the CDR3 is TGCAGTGCTAGAGAGCCAGCGGGAGAGGTGGAGACCCAGTACTTC.

The chain has TRBV29-1 and TRBJ2-5, with 14 bases fitting TRBD2. The CDR3 has 16 amino acids. CDR1 is SQVTM, CDR2 ANQGSEA, per germline. V was clipped by 6 bases and J by 4 bases; unmatched bases: 10. The CDR3 spells CSVAGLAGVGLETQYF. The DNA of the CDR3 is TGCAGCGTAGCGGGACTAGCGGGAGTCGGGTTAGAGACCCAGTACTTC. Full variable domain (outside the CDR3, taken from reference TRBV29-1 and TRBJ2-5): SAVISQKPSRDICQRGTSLTIQCQVDSQVTMMFWYRQQPGQSLTLIATANQGSEATYESGFVIDKFPISRPNLTFSTLTVSNMSPEDSSIYLCSVAGLAGVGLETQYFGPGTRLLVL.

This clonotype was seen ten or more times. V usage is TRBV12-3 or TRBV12-4 and J usage is TRBJ2-1; either TRBD1 or TRBD2 may fit D (5 bases each). Deletions cut 7 bases from V and 0 bases from J, with 16 bases between. This CDR3 contains 16 residues. As DNA, the CDR3 is TGTGCCAGCACCTTGGGGGAGCTAAGCTCCTACAATGAGCAGTTCTTC. Its protein product is CASTLGELSSYNEQFF.

The chain couples TRBV5-1 to TRBJ2-3; D gene unclear. Germline V CDR1 and CDR2: SGHRS, YFSETQ. This CDR3 region has 14 residues. Deletions cut 4 bases from V and 4 bases from J, with 13 bases between. The CDR3 sequence: CASSLTPKSDTQYF. CDR3 in DNA: TGCGCCAGCAGCCTAACTCCCAAGTCAGATACGCAGTATTTT.